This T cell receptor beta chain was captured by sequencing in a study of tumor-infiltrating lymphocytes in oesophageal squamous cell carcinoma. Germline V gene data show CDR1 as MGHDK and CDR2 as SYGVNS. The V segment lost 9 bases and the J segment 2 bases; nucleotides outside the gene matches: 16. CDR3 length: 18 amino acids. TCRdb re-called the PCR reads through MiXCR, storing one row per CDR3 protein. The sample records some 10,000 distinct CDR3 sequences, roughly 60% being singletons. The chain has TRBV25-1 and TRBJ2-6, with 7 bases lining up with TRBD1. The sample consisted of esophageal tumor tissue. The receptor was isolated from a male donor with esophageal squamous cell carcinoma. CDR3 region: CASTPGQGVSAGANVLTF. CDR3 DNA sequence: TGTGCCAGTACCCCGGGGCAGGGGGTTTCTGCTGGGGCCAACGTCCTGACTTTC.